This section outlines one TCR beta chain sequence together with its context. Antigen specificity is unknown. This sample was included in a study of cytomegalovirus exposure and HLA in healthy donors. Trimming took off 4 bases at V and 2 bases at J, with 12 bases between the two ends. Germline loops: CDR1 SGHNT, CDR2 YYREEE (reference sequence). CDR3 length: 14 residues. General observations from the study: For cytomegalovirus status, the classifier reportedly gave diagnoses with high specificity and sensitivity.

Clones were read by immunoSEQ multiplex PCR, and TCRdb kept only the in-frame ones, dropping some. The table lists 130,000 or so clones, roughly nine tenths of them singletons. The TCR originated in a woman under 30 in good health and CMV-seronegative. The sequenced sample consisted of PBMCs. The J gene is TRBJ1-2, the V gene TRBV5-4, with a possible D match to TRBD1 (5 bases). As DNA, the CDR3 is TGTGCCAGCAGCGGCCAGGGTGTCAACTATGGCTACACCTTC. Translated: CASSGQGVNYGYTF.